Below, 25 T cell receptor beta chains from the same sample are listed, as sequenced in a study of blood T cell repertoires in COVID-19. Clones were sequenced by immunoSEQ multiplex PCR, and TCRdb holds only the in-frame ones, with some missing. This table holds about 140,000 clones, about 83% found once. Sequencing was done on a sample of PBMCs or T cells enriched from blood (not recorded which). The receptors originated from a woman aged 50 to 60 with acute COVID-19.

CDR3 protein: CASSLRAGGSYNEQFF. The CDR3 nucleotides read TGTGCCAGCAGCTTACGGGCAGGGGGTTCCTACAATGAGCAGTTCTTC. V usage is TRBV7-3 and J usage is TRBJ2-1, with TRBD1 matching 7 bases. Germline loops: CDR1 SGHTA, CDR2 FQGTGA. This CDR3 comprises 16 residues. V gave up 2 bases and J gave up 1 base; unmatched junction bases: 5.

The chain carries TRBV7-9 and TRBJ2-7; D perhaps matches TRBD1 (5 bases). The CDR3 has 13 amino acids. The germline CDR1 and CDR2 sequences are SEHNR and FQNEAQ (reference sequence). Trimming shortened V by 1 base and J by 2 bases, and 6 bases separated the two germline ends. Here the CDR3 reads CASSLETAYEQYF. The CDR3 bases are TGTGCCAGCAGCTTAGAGACAGCCTACGAGCAGTACTTC.

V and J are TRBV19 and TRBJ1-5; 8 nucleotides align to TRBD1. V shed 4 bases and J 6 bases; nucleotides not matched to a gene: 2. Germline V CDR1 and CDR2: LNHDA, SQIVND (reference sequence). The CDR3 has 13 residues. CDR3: CASSTGGVQPQHF. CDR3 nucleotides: TGTGCCAGTAGTACAGGGGGCGTTCAGCCCCAGCATTTT.

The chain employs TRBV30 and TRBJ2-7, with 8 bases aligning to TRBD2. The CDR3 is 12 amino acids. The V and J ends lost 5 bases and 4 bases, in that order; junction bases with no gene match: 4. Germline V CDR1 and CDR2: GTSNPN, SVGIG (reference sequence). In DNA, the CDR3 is TGTGCCTGGTCCCGGGGGGGGTACGAGCAGTACTTC. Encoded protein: CAWSRGGYEQYF.

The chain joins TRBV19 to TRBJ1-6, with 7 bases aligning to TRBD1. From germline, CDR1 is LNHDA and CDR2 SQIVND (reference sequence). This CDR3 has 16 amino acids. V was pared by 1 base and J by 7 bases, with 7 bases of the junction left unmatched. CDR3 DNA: TGTGCCAGTAGTATAGCGGACAGGAGGTCGAATTCACCCCTCCACTTT. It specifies CASSIADRRSNSPLHF.

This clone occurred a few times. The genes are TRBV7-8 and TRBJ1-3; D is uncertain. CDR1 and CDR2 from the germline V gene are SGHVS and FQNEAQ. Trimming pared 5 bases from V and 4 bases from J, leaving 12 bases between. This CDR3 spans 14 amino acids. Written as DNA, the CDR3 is TGTGCCAGCAGCGCCCGGAGTAGGGGAAACACCATATATTTT. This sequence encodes CASSARSRGNTIYF.

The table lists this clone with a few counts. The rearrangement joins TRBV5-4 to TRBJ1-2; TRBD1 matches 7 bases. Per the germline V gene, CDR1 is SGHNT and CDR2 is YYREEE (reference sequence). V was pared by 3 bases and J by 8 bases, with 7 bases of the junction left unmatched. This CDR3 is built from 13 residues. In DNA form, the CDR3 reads TGTGCCAGCAGCTCCGGGACAGCTATGGGCTACACCTTC. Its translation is CASSSGTAMGYTF.

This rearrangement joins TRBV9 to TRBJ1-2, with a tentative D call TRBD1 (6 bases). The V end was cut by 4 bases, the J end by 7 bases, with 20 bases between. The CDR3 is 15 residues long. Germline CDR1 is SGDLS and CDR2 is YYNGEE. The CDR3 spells CASSPNPTTGRGYTF. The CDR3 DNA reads TGTGCCAGCAGCCCAAACCCGACGACAGGTCGTGGCTACACCTTC.

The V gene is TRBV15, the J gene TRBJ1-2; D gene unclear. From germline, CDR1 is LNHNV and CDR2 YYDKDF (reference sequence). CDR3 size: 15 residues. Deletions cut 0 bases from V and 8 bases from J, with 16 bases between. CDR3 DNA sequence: TGTGCCACCAGCAGAGATGGTACACCCATGAGGGGCTACACCTTC. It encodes CATSRDGTPMRGYTF.

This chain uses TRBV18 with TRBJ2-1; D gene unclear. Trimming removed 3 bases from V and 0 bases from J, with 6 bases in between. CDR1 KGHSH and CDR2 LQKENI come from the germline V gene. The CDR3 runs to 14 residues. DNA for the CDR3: TGTGCCAGCTCACCCGCGGACTCCTACAATGAGCAGTTCTTC. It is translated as CASSPADSYNEQFF.

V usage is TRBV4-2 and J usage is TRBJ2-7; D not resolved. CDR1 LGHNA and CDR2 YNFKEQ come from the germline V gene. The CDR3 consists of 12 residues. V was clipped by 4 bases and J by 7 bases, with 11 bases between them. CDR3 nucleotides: TGTGCCAGCAGCCGCTTATCCGGTGAGCAGTACTTC. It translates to CASSRLSGEQYF.

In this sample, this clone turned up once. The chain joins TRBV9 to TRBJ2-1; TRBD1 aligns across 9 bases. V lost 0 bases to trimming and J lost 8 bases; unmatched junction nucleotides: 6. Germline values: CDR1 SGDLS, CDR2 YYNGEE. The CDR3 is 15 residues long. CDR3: CASSVAGTGFDEQFF. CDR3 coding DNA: TGTGCCAGCAGCGTAGCTGGGACAGGGTTCGATGAGCAGTTCTTC.

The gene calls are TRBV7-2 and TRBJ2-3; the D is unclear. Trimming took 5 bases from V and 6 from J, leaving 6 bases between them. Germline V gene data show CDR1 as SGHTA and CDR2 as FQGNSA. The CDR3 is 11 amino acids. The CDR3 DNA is TGTGCCAGCAGCCGGTTGGATACGCAGTATTTT. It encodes CASSRLDTQYF.

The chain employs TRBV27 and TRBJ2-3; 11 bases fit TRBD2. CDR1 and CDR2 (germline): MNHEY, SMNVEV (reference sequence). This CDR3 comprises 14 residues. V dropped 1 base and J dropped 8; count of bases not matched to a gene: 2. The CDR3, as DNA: TGTGCCAGCAGTTTATTTCTAGCGGGAGGTACGCAGTATTTT. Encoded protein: CASSLFLAGGTQYF.

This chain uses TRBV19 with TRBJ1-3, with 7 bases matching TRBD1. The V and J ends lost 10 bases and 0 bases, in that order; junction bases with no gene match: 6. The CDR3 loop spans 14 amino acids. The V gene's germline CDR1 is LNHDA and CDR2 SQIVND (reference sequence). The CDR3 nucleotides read TGTGCCACCATGGGACAGAGCTCTGGAAACACCATATATTTT. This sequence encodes CATMGQSSGNTIYF.

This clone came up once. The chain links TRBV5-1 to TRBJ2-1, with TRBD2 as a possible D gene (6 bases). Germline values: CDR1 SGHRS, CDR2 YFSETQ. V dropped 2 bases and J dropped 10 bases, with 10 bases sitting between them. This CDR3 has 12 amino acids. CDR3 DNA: TGCGCCAGCAGCTTCCTGGAGGGGGAGCAGTTCTTC. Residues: CASSFLEGEQFF.

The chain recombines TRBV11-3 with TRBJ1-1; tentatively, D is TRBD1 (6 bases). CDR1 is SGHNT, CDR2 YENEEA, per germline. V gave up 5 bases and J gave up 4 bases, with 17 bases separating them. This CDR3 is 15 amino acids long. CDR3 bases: TGTGCCAGCAGCCTCCACAGGGAGACGAGCACTGAAGCTTTCTTT. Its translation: CASSLHRETSTEAFF. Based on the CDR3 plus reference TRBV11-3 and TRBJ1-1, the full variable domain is EAGVVQSPRYKIIEKKQPVAFWCNPISGHNTLYWYLQNLGQGPELLIRYENEEAVDDSQLPKDRFSAERLKGVDSTLKIQPAELGDSAVYLCASSLHRETSTEAFFGQGTRLTVV.

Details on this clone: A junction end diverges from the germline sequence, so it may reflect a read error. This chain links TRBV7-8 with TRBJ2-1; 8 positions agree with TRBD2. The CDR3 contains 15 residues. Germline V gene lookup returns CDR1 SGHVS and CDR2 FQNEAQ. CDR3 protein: CASSLATSGNNEQFF. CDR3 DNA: TGTGCCAGCAGCCTAGCAACTAGCGGCAACAATGAGCAGTTCTTC. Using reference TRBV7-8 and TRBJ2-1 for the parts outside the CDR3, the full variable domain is GAGVSQSPRYKVAKRGQDVALRCDPISGHVSLFWYQQALGQGPEFLTYFQNEAQLDKSGLPSDRFFAERPEGSVSTLKIQRTQQEDSAVYLCASSLATSGNNEQFFGPGTRLTVL.

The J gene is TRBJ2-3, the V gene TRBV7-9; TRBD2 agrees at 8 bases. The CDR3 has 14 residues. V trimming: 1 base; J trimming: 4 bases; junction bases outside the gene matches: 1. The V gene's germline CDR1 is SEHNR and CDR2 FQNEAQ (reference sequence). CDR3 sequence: CASSLGTSSDTQYF. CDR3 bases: TGTGCCAGCAGCTTAGGGACTAGCTCAGATACGCAGTATTTT.

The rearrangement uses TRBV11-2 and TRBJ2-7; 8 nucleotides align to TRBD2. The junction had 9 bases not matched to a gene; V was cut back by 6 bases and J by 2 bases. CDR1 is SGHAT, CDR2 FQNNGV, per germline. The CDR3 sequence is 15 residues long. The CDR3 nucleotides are TGTGCCAGCAGTCACGGGGCGGGAGGTACCTACGAGCAGTACTTC. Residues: CASSHGAGGTYEQYF.

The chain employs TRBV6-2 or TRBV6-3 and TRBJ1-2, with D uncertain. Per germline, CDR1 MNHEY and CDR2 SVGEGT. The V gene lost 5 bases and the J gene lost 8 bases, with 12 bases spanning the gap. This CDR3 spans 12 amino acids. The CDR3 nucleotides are TGTGCCAGCAGTGACCCCCGGGAGGGCTACACCTTC. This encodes CASSDPREGYTF.

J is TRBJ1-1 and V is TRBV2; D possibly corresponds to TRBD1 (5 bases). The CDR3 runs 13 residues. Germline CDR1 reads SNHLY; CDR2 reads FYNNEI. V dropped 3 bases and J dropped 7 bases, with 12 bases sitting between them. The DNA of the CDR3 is TGTGCCAGCAGTGAGGGCGGACACGTTGAAGCTTTCTTT. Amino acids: CASSEGGHVEAFF.

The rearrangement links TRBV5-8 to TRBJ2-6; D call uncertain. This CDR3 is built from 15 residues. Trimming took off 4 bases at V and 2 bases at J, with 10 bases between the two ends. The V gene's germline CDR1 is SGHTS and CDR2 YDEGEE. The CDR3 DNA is TGTGCCAGCAGCCTGATTTCAGCTGGGGCCAACGTCCTGACTTTC. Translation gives CASSLISAGANVLTF.

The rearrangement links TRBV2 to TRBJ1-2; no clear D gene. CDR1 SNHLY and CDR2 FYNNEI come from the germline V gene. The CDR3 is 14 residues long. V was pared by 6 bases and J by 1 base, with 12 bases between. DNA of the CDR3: TGTGCCAGCAGATCAGGTTCCCTTAACTATGGCTACACCTTC. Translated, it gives CASRSGSLNYGYTF. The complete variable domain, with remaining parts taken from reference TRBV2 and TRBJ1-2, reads EPEVTQTPSHQVTQMGQEVILRCVPISNHLYFYWYRQILGQKVEFLVSFYNNEISEKSEIFDDQFSVERPDGSNFTLKIRSTKLEDSAMYFCASRSGSLNYGYTFGSGTRLTVV.

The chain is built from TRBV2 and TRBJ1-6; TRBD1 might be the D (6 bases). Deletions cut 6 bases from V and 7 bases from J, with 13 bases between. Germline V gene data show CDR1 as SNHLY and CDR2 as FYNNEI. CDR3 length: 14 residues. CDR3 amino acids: CASSKEQGNSPLHF. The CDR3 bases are TGTGCCAGCAGCAAGGAACAGGGCAATTCACCCCTCCACTTT.